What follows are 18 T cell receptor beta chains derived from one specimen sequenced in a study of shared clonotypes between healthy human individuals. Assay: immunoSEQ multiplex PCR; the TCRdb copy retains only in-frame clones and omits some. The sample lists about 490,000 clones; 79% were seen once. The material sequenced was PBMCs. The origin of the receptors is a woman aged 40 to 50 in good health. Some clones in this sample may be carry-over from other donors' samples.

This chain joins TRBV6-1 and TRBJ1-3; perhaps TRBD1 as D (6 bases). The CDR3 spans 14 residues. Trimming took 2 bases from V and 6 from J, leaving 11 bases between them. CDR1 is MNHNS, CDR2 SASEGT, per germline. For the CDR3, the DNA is TGTGCCAGCAGTGAAAACAGGGACCCAAACACCATATATTTT. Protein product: CASSENRDPNTIYF.

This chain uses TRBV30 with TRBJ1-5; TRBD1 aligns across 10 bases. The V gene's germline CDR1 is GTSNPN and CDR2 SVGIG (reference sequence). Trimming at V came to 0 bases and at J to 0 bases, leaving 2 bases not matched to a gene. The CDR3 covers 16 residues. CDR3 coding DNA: TGTGCCTGGAGTGTTTGGGACAGGGGTAGCAATCAGCCCCAGCATTTT. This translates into CAWSVWDRGSNQPQHF.

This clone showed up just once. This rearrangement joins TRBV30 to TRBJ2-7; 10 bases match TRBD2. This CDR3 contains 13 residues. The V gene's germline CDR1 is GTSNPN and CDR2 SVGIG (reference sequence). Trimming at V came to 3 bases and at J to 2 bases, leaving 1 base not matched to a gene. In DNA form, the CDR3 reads TGTGCCTGGAGACTAGCGGGACCCTACGAGCAGTACTTC. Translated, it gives CAWRLAGPYEQYF.

The CDR3 loop is CASSLVRSGTSSYGQYF. Here the CDR3 DNA reads TGTGCCAGCAGCTTAGTCCGGTCAGGGACGAGCTCCTACGGGCAGTACTTC. The chain joins TRBV7-2 to TRBJ2-5, with D tentatively TRBD1 or TRBD2 (5 bases each). Trimming shortened V by 1 base and J by 11 bases, and 26 bases separated the two germline ends. There are 17 residues in the CDR3. Germline values: CDR1 SGHTA, CDR2 FQGNSA.

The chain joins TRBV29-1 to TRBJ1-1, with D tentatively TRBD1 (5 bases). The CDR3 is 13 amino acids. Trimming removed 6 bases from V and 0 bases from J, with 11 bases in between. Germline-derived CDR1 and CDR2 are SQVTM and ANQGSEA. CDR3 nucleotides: TGCAGCGTACACCCGGGGGTGAACACTGAAGCTTTCTTT. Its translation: CSVHPGVNTEAFF.

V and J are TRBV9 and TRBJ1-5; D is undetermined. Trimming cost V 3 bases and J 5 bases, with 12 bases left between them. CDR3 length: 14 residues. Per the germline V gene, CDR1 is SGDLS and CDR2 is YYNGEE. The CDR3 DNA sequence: TGTGCCAGCAGCGCTGACACGAGTCATCAGCCCCAGCATTTT. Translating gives CASSADTSHQPQHF.

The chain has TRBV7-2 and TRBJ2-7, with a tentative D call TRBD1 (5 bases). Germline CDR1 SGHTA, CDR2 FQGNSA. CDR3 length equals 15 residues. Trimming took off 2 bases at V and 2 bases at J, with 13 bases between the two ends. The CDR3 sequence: CASSLRAGKTYEQYF. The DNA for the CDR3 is TGTGCCAGCAGCTTAAGGGCAGGGAAAACCTACGAGCAGTACTTC.

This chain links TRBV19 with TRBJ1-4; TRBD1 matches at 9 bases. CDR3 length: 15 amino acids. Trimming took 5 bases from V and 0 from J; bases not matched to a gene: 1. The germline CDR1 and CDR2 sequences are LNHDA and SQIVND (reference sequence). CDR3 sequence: CASSDRGATNEKLFF. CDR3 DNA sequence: TGTGCCAGTAGTGACAGGGGGGCAACTAATGAAAAACTGTTTTTT.

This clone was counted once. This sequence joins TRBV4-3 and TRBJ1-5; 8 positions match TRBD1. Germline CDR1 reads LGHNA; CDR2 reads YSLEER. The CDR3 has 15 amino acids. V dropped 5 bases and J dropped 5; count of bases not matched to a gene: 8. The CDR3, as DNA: TGCGCCAGCAGCGCGGAGTGGACAGGGCATCAGCCCCAGCATTTT. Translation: CASSAEWTGHQPQHF.

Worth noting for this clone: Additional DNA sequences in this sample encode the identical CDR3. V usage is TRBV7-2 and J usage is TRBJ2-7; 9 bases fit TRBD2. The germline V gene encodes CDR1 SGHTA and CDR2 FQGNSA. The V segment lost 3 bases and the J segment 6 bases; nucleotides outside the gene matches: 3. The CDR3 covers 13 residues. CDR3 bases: TGTGCCAGCAGCTTGGCGGGAGGGGTCGAGCAGTACTTC. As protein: CASSLAGGVEQYF.

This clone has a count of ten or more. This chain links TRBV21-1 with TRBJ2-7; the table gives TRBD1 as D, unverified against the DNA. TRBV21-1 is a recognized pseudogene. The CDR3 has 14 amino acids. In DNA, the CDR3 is TGTGCCAGCAGCCGCCGGGACAGACAATACGAGCAGTACTTC. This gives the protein CASSRRDRQYEQYF.

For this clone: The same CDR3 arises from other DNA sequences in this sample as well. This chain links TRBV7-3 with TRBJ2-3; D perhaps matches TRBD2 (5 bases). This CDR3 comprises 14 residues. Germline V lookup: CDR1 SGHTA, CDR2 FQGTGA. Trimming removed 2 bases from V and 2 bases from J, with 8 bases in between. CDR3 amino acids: CASSLGAATDTQYF. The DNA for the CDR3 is TGTGCCAGCAGCTTAGGAGCGGCCACAGATACGCAGTATTTT.

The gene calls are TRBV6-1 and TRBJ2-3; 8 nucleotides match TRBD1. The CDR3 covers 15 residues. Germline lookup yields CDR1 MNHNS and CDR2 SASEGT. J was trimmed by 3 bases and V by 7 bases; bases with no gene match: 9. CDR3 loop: CASTPRQGATDTQYF. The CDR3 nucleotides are TGTGCCAGCACCCCCCGTCAGGGGGCGACAGATACGCAGTATTTT.

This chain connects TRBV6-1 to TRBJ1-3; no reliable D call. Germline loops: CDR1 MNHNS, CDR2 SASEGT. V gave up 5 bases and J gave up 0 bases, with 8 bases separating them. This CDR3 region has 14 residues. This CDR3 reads CASSSINSGNTIYF. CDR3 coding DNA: TGTGCCAGCAGTTCCATAAACTCTGGAAACACCATATATTTT.

CDR3 bases: TGTGCCAGCAGCCAAGGTGGGACTAGCGATAGGTCTCAAGAGACCCAGTACTTC. Residues: CASSQGGTSDRSQETQYF. The rearrangement links TRBV4-2 to TRBJ2-5; TRBD2 matches 10 bases. Germline lookup yields CDR1 LGHNA and CDR2 YNFKEQ. The CDR3 sequence is 18 residues long. Losses at the gene ends were 1 base for V and 2 bases for J; bases not matched to a gene: 10.

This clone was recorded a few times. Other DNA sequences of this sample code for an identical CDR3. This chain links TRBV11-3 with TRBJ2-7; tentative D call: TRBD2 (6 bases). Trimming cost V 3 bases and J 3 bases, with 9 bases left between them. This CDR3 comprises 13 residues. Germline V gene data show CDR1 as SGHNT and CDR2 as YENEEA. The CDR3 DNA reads TGTGCCAGCAGCTTGGGGCGGGGCTACGAGCAGTACTTC. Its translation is CASSLGRGYEQYF.

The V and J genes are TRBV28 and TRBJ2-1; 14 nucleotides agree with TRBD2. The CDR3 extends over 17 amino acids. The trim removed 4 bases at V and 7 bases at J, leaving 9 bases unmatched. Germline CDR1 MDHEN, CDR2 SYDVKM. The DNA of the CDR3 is TGTGCCAGCAGTTCGACTAGCGGGAGGGCCGGTACGAATGAGCAGTTCTTC. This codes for CASSSTSGRAGTNEQFF.

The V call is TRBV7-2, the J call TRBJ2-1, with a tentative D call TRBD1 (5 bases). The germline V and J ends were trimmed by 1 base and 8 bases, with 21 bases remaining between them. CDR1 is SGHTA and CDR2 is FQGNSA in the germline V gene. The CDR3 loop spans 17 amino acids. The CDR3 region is CASSLVARWGAWDEQFF. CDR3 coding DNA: TGTGCCAGCAGCTTAGTTGCGCGATGGGGCGCCTGGGATGAGCAGTTCTTC.